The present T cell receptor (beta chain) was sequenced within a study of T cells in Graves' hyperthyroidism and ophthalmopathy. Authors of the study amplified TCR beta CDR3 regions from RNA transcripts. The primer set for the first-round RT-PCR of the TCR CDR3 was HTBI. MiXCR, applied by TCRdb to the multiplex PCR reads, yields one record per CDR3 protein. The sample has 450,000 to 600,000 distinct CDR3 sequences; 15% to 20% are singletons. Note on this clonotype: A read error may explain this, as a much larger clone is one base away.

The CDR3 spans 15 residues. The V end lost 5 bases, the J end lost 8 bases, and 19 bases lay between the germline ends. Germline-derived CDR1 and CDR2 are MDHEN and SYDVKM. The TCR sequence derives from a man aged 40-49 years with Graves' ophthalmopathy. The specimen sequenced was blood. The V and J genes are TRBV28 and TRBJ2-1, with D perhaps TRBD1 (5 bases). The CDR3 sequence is CASSLIGAREDEQFF. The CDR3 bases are TGTGCCAGCAGTCTCATAGGGGCGCGTGAGGATGAGCAGTTCTTC.